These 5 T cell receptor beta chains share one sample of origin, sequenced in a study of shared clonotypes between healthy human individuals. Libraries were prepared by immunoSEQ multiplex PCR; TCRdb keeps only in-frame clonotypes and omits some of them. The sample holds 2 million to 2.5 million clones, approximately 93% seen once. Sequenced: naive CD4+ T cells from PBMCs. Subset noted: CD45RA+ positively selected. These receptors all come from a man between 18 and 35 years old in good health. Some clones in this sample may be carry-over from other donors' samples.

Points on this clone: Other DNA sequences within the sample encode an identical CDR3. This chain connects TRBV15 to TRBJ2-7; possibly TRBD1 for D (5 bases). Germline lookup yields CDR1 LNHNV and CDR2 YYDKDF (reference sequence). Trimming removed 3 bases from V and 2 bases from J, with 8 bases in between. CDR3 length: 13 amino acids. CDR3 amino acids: CATSRGPTYEQYF. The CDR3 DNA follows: TGTGCCACCAGCAGGGGGCCCACCTACGAGCAGTACTTC.

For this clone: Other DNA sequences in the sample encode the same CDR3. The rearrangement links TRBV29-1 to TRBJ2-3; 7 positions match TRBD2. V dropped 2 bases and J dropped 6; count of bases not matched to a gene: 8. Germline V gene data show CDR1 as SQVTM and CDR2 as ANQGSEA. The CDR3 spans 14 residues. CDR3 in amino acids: CSVERVGGTDTQYF. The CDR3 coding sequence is TGCAGCGTTGAAAGGGTCGGGGGGACGGATACGCAGTATTTT.

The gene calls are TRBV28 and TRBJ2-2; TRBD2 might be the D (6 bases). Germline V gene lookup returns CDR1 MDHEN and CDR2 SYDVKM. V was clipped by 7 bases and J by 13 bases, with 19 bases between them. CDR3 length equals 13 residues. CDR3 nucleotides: TGTGCCAGCATCACGCCCCGGGGGAGTGGGCTGTTTTTT. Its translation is CASITPRGSGLFF.

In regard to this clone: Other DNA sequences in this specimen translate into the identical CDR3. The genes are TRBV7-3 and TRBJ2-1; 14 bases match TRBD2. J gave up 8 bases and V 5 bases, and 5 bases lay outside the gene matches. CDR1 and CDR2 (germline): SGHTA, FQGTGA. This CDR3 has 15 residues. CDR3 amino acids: CASSLGLAGVYEQFF. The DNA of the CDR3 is TGTGCCAGCAGCCTGGGACTAGCGGGAGTTTATGAGCAGTTCTTC.

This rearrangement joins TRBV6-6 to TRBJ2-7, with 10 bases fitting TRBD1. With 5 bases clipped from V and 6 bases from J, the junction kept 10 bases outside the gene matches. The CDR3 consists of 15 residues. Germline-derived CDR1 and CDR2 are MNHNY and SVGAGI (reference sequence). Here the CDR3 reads CASSLPGQGPGEQYF. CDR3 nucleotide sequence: TGTGCCAGCAGTCTACCGGGACAGGGGCCAGGCGAGCAGTACTTC.